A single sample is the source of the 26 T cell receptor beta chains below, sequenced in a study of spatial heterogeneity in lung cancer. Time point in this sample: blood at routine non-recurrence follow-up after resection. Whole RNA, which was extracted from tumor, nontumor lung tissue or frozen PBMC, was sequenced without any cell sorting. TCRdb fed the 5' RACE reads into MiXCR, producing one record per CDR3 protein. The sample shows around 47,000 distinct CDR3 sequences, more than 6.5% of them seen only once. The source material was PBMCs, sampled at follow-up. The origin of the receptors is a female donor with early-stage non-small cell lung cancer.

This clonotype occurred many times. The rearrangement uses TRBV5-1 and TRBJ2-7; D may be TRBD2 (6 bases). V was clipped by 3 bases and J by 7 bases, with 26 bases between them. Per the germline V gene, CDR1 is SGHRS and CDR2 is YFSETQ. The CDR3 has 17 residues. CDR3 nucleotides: TGCGCCAGCAGCTACCGAGCCGGGAGAGCCTTGAGCGGGGAGCAGTACTTC. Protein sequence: CASSYRAGRALSGEQYF.

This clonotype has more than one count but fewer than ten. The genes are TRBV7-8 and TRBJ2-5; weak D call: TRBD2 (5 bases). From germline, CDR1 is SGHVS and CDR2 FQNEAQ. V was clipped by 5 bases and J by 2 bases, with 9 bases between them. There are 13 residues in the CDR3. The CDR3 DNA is TGTGCCAGCAGCGTCGGACTTCAAGAGACCCAGTACTTC. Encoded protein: CASSVGLQETQYF.

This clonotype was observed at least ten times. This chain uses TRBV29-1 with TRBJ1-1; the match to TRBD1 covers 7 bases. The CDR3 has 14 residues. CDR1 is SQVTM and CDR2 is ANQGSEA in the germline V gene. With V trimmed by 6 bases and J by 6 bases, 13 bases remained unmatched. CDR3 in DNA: TGCAGCGTGATCCCCAGGCAGGGGGGGGCTGAAGCTTTCTTT. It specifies CSVIPRQGGAEAFF.

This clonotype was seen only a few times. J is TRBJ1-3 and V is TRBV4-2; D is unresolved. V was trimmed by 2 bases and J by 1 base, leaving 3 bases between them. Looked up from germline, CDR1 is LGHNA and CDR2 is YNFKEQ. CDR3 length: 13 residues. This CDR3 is CASSQRSGNTIYF. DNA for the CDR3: TGTGCCAGCAGCCAACGGTCTGGAAACACCATATATTTT.

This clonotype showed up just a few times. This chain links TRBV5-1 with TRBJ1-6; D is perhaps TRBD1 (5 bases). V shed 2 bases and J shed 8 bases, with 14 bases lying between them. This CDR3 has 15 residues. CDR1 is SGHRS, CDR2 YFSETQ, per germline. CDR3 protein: CASSFLVGTDSPLHF. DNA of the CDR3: TGCGCCAGCAGCTTCCTGGTAGGGACGGATTCACCCCTCCACTTT.

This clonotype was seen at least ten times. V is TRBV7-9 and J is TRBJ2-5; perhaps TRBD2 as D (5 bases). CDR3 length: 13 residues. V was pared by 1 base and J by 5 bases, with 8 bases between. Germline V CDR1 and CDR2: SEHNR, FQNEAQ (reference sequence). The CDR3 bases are TGTGCCAGCAGCTTAGTGGGGAGCGAGACCCAGTACTTC. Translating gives CASSLVGSETQYF.

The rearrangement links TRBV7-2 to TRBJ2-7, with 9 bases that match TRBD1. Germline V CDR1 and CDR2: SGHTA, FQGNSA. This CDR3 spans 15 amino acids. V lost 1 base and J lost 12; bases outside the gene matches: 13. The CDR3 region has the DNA TGTGCCAGCAGCTTAGAATACACTACAGGGGGCAGGATGTACTTC. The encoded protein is CASSLEYTTGGRMYF.

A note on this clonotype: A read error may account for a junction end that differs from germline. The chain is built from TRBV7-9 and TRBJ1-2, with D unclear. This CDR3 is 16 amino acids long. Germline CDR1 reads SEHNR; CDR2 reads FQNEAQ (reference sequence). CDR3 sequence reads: CASSSRYTPSNYAYTF. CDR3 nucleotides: TGTGCCAGCAGCTCACGGTATACACCATCTAACTATGCCTACACCTTC.

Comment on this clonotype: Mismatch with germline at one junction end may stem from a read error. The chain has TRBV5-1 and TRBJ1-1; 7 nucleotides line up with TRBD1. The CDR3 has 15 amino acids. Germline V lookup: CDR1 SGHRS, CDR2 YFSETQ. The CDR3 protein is CAGSRLGQMNTEAFF. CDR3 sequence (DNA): TGCGCCGGCAGTAGGTTGGGACAGATGAACACTGAAGCTTTCTTT.

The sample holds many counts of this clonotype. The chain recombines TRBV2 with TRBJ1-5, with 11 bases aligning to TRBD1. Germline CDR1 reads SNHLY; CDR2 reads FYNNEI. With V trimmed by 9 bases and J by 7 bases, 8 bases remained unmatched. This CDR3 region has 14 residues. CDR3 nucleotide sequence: TGTGCCAGTAGACCGGGACAGGGGGGACAGCCCCAGCATTTT. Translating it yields CASRPGQGGQPQHF.

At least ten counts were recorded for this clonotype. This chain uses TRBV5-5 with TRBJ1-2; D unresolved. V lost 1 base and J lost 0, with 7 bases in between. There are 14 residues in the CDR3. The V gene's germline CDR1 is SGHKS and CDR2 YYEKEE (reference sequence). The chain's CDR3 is CASSLRNSNYGYTF. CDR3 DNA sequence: TGTGCCAGCAGCTTGAGAAATTCTAACTATGGCTACACCTTC.

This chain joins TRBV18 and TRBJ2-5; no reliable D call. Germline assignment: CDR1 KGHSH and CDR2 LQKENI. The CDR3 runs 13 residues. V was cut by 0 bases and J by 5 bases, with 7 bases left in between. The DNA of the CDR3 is TGTGCCAGCTCACCACCGGGGTTGGAGACCCAGTACTTC. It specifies CASSPPGLETQYF.

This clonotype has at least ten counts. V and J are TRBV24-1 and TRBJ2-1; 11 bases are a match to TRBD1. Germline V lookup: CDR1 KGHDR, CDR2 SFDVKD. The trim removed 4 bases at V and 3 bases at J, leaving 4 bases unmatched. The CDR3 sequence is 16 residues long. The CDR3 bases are TGTGCCACCAGTGAACCCGGGACAGGGGGCTACAATGAGCAGTTCTTC. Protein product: CATSEPGTGGYNEQFF.

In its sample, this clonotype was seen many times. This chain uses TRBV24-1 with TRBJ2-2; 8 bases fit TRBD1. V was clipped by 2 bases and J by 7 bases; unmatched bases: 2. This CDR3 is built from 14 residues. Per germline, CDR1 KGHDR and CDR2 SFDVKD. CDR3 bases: TGTGCCACCAGTGATTGGACAGGGCACGGGGAGCTGTTTTTT. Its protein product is CATSDWTGHGELFF.

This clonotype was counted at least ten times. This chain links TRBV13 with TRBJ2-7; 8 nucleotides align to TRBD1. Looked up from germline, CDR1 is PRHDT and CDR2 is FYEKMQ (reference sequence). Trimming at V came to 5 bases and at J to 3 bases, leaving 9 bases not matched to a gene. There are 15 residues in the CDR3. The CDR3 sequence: CASSPGTGGSYEQYF. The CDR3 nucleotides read TGTGCCAGCAGCCCCGGTACAGGGGGTAGCTACGAGCAGTACTTC.

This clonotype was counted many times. The chain's CDR3 is CASSLAGRNTEAFF. DNA of the CDR3: TGCGCCAGCAGCTTGGCAGGGCGAAACACTGAAGCTTTCTTT. The rearrangement uses TRBV5-1 and TRBJ1-1, with D perhaps TRBD1 (5 bases). The CDR3 consists of 14 residues. V was trimmed by 0 bases and J by 2 bases, leaving 8 bases between them. The germline gives CDR1 SGHRS, CDR2 YFSETQ.

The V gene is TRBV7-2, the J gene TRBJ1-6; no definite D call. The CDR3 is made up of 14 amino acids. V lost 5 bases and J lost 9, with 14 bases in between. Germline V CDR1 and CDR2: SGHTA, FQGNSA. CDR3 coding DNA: TGTGCCAGCAGCCAAGGAGGACTGGGTTCACCCCTCCACTTT. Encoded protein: CASSQGGLGSPLHF.

The CDR3 sequence is CASSPRGSSYNEQFF. CDR3 in DNA: TGTGCCAGCAGCCCCAGGGGTAGCTCCTACAATGAGCAGTTCTTC. V is TRBV12-3 or TRBV12-4 and J is TRBJ2-1; perhaps TRBD1 as D (6 bases). This CDR3 is built from 15 residues. The V end was cut by 6 bases, the J end by 0 bases, with 12 bases between.

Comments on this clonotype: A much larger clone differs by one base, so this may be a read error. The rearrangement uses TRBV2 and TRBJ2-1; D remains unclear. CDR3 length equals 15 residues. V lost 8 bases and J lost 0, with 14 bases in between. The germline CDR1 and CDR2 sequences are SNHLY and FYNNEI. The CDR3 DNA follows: TGTGCCAGCGAGGTCGACTTGAGCTCCTACAATGAGCAGTTCTTC. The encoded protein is CASEVDLSSYNEQFF. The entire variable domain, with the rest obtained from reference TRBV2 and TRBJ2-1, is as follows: EPEVTQTPSHQVTQMGQEVILRCVPISNHLYFYWYRQILGQKVEFLVSFYNNEISEKSEIFDDQFSVERPDGSNFTLKIRSTKLEDSAMYFCASEVDLSSYNEQFFGPGTRLTVL.

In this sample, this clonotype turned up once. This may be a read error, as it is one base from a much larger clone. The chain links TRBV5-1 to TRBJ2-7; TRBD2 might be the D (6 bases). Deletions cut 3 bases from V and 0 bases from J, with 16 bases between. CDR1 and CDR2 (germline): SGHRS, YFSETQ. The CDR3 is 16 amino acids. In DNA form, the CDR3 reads TGCGCCAGCAGCTCGGCCGGGGGATTCGACTCCTACGAGCAGTACTTC. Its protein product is CASSSAGGFDSYEQYF.

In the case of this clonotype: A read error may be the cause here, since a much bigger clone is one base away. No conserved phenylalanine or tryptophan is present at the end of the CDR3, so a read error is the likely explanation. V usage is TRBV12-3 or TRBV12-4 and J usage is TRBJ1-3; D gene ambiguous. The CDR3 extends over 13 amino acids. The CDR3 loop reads CVSIESSGNTIYL. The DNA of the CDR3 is TGTGTCTCGATCGAAAGCTCTGGAAACACCATATATCTT.

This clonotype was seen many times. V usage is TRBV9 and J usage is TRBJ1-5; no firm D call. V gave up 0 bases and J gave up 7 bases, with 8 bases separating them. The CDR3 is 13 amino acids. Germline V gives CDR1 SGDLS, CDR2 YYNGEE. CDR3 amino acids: CASSVDPGQPQHF. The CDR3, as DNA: TGTGCCAGCAGCGTAGACCCCGGGCAGCCCCAGCATTTT.

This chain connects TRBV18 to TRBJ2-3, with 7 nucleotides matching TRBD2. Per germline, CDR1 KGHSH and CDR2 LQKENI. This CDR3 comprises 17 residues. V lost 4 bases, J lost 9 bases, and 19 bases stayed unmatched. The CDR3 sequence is CASSLQSSSGKTHTQYF. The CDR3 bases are TGTGCCAGCTCACTCCAAAGCTCTAGCGGAAAAACGCACACGCAGTATTTT. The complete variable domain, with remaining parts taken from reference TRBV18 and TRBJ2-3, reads NAGVMQNPRHLVRRRGQEARLRCSPMKGHSHVYWYRQLPEEGLKFMVYLQKENIIDESGMPKERFSAEFPKEGPSILRIQQVVRGDSAAYFCASSLQSSSGKTHTQYFGPGTRLTVL.

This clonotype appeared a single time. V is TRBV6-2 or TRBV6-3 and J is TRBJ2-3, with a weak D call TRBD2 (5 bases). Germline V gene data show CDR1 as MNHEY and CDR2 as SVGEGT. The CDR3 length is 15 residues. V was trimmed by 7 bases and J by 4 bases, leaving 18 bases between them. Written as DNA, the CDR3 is TGTGCCAGCACTTCTAGGGAAGAGGGAGCAGATACGCAGTATTTT. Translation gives CASTSREEGADTQYF.

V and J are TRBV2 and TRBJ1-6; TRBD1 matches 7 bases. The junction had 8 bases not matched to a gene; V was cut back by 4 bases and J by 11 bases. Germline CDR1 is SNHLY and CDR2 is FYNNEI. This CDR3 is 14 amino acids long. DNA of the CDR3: TGTGCCAGCAGTGTGGAACAGGGGATTCCACCCCTCCACTTT. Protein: CASSVEQGIPPLHF.

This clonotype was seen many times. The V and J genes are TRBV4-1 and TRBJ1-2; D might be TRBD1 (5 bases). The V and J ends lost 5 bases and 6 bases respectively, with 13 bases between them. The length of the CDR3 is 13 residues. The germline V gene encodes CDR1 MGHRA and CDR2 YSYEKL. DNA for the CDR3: TGCGCCAGCAGCGCACAGGCGCGGAATGGCTACACCTTC. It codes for CASSAQARNGYTF.